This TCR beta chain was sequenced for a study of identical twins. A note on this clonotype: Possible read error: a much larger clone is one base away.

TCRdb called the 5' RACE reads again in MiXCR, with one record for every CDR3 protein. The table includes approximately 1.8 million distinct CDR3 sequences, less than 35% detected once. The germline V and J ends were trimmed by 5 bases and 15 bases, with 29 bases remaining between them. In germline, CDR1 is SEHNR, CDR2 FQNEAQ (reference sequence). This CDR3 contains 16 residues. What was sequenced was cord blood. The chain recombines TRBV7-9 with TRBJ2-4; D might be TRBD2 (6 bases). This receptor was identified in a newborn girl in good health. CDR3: CASSLNSGGIYYELYF. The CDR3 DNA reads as TGTGCCAGCAGCCTAAATAGCGGAGGAATTTACTACGAGCTGTACTTC.